This T cell receptor (beta chain) derives from a study of shared clonotypes between healthy human individuals (dated by TCRdb to about 2020). Describing the broader study: A couple of women and a few men aged 18 to 49 years were included in the cohort. For each donor, CD4 naive and CD4 memory were each given three plates, CD8 naive was given two plates, and CD8 memory was given one plate. To estimate repertoire size and how much clonotypes are shared between individuals, the study performed deep sequencing of blood TCR repertoires from 4 to 6 healthy adults. Libraries were prepared and TCR repertoires were sequenced by different laboratories using diverse techniques, in order to increase sequencing depth and limit assay-specific biases. Per donor, leukapheresis produced somewhere between about 0.94 and 9.5 billion PBMCs.

For the CD8 naive samples, CD45RO-negative cells were positively selected for CCR7, yielding a CD45RA+CCR7+ population from which TemRA cells were excluded. The donors were healthy, HIV-negative adults with no recently reported acute infections or vaccinations. Every donor was a Caucasian adult living in Nashville, Tennessee, USA. Blood was obtained by leukapheresis, after which PBMCs were separated by Ficoll-Histopaque density gradient centrifugation and cryopreserved in liquid nitrogen vapor phase. Purity and quantity of every magnetically sorted T cell population were checked by analytical flow cytometry. Genomic DNA was isolated from each sorted fraction and quantified by UV absorbance on a Nanodrop 2000c. On this clone itself: Its target antigen remains unknown. No quality values exist for individual bases; no much larger clone is one base distant.

Overall results and qualifications from the work: Higher generation probabilities were observed for clonotypes shared by all four sorted-subset donors than for non-shared clonotypes. Naive subsets generally had larger estimated clonotype richness than memory subsets did. Because the study included only a small number of donors, the genetic and exposure-history diversity represented was limited. Sampling was restricted to blood, and TCR repertoires in tissues likely differ from the TCR repertoires found in blood. Incomplete sequencing was indicated by rarefaction of sorted-subset datasets, despite the large sequencing depth. Across a handful of donors, around 5% of naive CD4, roughly 3.5% of naive CD8, roughly 2.3% of memory CD4, and approximately 0.4% of memory CD8 clonotypes were shared. Pairwise subsampling indicated that sequencing depth was expected to affect the degree of clonotype sharing among donors.

Using the deep immunoSEQ assay, multiplex PCR amplified TCR CDR3 regions from genomic DNA. For each cell subset, the extracted genomic DNA was distributed evenly across all wells of several immunoSEQ 96-well plates, and each plate served as one replicate. For sorted subsets, about 200 ng genomic DNA, equal to some 30,000 T cell genomes, was loaded into each replicate PCR. Purified libraries were quantified with a Qubit 3.0 fluorometer, sized on a Bioanalyzer 2100, and re-quantified with the KAPA Library Quantification kit. Every immunoSEQ 96-well plate was sequenced on a separate single-read 150-cycle Illumina NextSeq 550 flow cell. Per the original workflow: Because the immunoSEQ output included only junctional sequences and no quality scores, the filtering could not be the same as the filtering used for full-length reads. To assign V/J genes and CDR3, sequences were annotated against IMGT germline references using PyIR, a Python wrapper for IgBLAST v1.9. Reads were removed for weak V/J assignments (E-value above 1e-6), missing CDR3, stop codons, out-of-frame junctions, or ambiguous translated residues. A V3J clonotype was defined by an identical inferred V gene, J gene, and CDR3 amino acid sequence. To compute the percentage overlap between repertoires, the number of shared unique clonotypes was divided by the size of the smaller repertoire. Richness of each repertoire was evaluated using RTK rarefaction, the Chao1 estimator, and Recon v2.1 estimates of unobserved clonotypes. OLGA was used to compute generation probabilities for all TCRbeta clonotypes that the gDNA method yielded from several donors. In TCRdb, the immuneACCESS table is reduced to in-frame sequences with V and J assigned. These tables do not hold every clone; where another copy was compared, an unresolved V gene accounts for under half, and the others remain unexplained. Clone size and the V and J calls come from that table; the DNA yielded D and trimming. Recorded for this sample are 1.5 million to 2.5 million clones; about 95% of them occurred a single time. Together, the top ten hold more than 0.95% of the sample.

Including cysteine and phenylalanine, the CDR3 has 18 amino acids. Only the CDR3 DNA stays, 54 bases, in frame from base 1. In the germline V gene (reference sequence), CDR1 corresponds to LNHNV and CDR2 to YYDKDF. V gives up 1 base and J gives up 4 bases, and the segment between their germline ends measures 22 bases. The receptor's source is a man between 18 and 29 years old in good health. Here the chain combines TRBV15 and TRBJ1-2, with TRBD1 tentatively as D gene (6 bases match). The sequenced material came from naive CD8+ T cells sorted from blood. What the cell subset or site label conveys for this sample: CD45RA+CCR7+. The nucleotide sequence is given as TGTGCCACCAGCAGAGTCCGTTGGGGGCCGAACCTCACCTATGGCTACACCTTC. This encodes CATSRVRWGPNLTYGYTF. The entire variable domain, with the stretches around the CDR3 drawn from the reference TRBV15 and TRBJ1-2 proteins, is DAMVIQNPRYQVTQFGKPVTLSCSQTLNHNVMYWYQQKSSQAPKLLFHYYDKDFNNEADTPDNFQSRRPNTSFCFLDIRSPGLGDTAMYLCATSRVRWGPNLTYGYTFGSGTRLTVV.